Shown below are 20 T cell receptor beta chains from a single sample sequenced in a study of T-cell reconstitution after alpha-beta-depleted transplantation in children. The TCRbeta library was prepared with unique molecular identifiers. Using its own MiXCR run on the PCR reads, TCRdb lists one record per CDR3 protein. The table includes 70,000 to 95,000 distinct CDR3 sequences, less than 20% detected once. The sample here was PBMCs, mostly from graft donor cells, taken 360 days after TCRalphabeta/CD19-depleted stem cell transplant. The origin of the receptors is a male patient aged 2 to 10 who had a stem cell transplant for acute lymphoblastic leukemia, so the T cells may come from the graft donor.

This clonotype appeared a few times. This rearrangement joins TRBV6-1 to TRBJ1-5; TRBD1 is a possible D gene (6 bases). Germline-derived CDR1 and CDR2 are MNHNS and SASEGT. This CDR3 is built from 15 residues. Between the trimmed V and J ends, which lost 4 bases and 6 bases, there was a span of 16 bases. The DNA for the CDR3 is TGTGCCAGCAGTGTCCACGGGGGCGCAGGTCAGCCCCAGCATTTT. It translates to CASSVHGGAGQPQHF.

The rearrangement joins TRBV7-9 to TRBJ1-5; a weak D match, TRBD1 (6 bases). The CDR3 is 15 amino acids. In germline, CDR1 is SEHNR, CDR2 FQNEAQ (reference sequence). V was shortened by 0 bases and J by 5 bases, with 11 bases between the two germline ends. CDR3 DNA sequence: TGTGCCAGCAGCTTAGCGAACAGGGAGTATCAGCCCCAGCATTTT. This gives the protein CASSLANREYQPQHF.

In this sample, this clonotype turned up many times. CDR3 sequence reads: CASSFFQGYAGELFF. As DNA, the CDR3 is TGCGCCAGCAGCTTTTTCCAGGGTTACGCCGGGGAGCTGTTTTTT. The gene calls are TRBV5-1 and TRBJ2-2, with a possible D match to TRBD1 (5 bases). V lost 2 bases, J lost 6 bases, and 14 bases lay in between. This CDR3 contains 15 residues. The germline V gene encodes CDR1 SGHRS and CDR2 YFSETQ.

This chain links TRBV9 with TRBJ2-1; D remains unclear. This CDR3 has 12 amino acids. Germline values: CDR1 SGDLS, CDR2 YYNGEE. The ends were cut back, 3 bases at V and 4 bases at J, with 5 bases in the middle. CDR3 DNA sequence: TGTGCCAGCAGCGCCGGGTACAATGAGCAGTTCTTC. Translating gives CASSAGYNEQFF.

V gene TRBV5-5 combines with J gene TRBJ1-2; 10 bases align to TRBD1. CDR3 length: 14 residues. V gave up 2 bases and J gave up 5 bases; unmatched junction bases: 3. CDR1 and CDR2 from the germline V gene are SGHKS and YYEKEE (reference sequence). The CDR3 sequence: CASSFGTGDYGYTF. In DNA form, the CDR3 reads TGTGCCAGCAGCTTTGGGACAGGGGATTATGGCTACACCTTC.

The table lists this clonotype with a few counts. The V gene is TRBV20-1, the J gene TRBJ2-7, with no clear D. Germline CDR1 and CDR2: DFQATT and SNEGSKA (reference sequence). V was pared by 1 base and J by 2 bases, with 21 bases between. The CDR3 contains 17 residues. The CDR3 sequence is CSARGSIPRSSTYEQYF. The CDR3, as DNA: TGCAGTGCTAGAGGGTCGATCCCCAGGAGTTCTACCTACGAGCAGTACTTC.

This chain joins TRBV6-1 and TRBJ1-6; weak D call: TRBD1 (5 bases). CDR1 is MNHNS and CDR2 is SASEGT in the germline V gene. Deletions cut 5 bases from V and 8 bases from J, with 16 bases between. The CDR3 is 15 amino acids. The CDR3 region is CASSRGPEAYSPLHF. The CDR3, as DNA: TGTGCCAGCAGTAGGGGCCCCGAAGCGTATTCACCCCTCCACTTT.

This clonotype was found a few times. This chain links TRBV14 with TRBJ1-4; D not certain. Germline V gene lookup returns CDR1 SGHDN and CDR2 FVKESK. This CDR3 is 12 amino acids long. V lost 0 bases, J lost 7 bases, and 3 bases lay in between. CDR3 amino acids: CASSQDTEKLFF. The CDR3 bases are TGTGCCAGCAGCCAAGATACTGAAAAACTGTTTTTT.

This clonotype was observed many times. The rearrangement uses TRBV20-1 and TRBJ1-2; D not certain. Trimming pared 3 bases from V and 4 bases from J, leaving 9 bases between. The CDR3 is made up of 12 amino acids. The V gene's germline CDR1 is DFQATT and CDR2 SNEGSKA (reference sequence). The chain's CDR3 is CSASITGYGYTF. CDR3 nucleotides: TGCAGTGCTAGTATTACCGGCTATGGCTACACCTTC.

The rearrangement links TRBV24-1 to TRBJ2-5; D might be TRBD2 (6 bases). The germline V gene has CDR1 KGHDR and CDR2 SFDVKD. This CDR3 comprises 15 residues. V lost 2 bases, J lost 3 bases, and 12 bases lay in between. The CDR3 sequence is CATSDWASDEETQYF. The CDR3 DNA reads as TGTGCCACCAGTGATTGGGCTAGCGACGAAGAGACCCAGTACTTC.

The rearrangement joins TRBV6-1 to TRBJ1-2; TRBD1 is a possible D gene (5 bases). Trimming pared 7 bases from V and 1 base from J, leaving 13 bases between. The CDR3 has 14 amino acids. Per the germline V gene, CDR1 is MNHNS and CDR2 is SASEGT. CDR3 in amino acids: CASTKGHVNYGYTF. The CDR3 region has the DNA TGTGCCAGCACCAAAGGACACGTTAACTATGGCTACACCTTC.

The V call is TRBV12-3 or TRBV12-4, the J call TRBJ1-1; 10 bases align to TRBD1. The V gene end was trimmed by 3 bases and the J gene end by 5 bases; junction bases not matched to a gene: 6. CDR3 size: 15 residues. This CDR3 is CASSFRQGAFTEAFF. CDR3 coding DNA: TGTGCCAGCAGTTTCCGACAGGGGGCCTTTACTGAAGCTTTCTTT.

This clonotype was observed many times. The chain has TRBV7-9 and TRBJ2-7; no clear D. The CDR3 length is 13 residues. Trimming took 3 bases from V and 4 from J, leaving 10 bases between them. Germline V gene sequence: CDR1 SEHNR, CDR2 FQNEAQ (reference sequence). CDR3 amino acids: CASSFGTYYEQYF. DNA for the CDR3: TGTGCCAGCAGCTTTGGCACATATTACGAGCAGTACTTC.

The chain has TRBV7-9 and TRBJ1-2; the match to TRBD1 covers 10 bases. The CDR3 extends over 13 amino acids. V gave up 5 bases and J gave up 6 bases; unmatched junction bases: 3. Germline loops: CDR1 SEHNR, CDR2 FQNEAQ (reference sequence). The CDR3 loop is CASSVGQGNGYTF. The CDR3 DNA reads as TGTGCCAGCAGCGTGGGACAGGGGAATGGCTACACCTTC. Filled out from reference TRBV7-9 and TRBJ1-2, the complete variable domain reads DTGVSQNPRHKITKRGQNVTFRCDPISEHNRLYWYRQTLGQGPEFLTYFQNEAQLEKSRLLSDRFSAERPKGSFSTLEIQRTEQGDSAMYLCASSVGQGNGYTFGSGTRLTVV.

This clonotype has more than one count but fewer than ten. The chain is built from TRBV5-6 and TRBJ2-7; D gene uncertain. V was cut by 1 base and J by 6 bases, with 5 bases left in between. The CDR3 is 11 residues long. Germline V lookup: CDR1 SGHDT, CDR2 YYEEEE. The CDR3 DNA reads TGTGCCAGCAGCTTGTCCGGCGAGCAGTACTTC. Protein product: CASSLSGEQYF.

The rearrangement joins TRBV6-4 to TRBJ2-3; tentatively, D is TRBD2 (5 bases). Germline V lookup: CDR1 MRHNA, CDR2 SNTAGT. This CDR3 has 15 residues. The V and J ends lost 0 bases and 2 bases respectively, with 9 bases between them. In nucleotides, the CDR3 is TGTGCCAGCAGTGACTCCGGGAAGATCACAGATACGCAGTATTTT. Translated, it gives CASSDSGKITDTQYF.

CDR3 loop: CSARGDRMPDNEQFF. The CDR3 nucleotides read TGCAGTGCTAGAGGAGACAGGATGCCGGACAATGAGCAGTTCTTC. The chain joins TRBV20-1 to TRBJ2-1, with D possibly TRBD1 on 6 matching bases. This CDR3 is 15 amino acids long. Trimming cost V 1 base and J 5 bases, with 15 bases left between them. Germline V gives CDR1 DFQATT, CDR2 SNEGSKA (reference sequence).

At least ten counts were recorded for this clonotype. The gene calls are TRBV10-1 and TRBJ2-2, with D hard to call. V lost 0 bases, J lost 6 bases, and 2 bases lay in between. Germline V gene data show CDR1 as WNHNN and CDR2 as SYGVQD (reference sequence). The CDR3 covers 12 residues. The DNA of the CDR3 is TGCGCCAGCAGTGAGTCGGCCGGGGAGCTGTTTTTT. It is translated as CASSESAGELFF.

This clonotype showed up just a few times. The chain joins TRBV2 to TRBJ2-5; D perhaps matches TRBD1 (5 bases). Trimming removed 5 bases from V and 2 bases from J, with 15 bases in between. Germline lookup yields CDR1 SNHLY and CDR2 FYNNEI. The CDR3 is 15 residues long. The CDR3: CASSMLGPGQETQYF. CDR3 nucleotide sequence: TGTGCCAGCAGTATGTTGGGGCCAGGGCAAGAGACCCAGTACTTC.

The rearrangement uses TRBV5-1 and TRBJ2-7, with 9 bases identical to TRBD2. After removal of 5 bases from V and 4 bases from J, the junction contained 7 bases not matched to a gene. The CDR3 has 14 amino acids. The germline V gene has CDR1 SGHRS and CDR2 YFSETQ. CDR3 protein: CASSGSGSWYEQYF. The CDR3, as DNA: TGCGCCAGCAGTGGTAGCGGGAGTTGGTACGAGCAGTACTTC.